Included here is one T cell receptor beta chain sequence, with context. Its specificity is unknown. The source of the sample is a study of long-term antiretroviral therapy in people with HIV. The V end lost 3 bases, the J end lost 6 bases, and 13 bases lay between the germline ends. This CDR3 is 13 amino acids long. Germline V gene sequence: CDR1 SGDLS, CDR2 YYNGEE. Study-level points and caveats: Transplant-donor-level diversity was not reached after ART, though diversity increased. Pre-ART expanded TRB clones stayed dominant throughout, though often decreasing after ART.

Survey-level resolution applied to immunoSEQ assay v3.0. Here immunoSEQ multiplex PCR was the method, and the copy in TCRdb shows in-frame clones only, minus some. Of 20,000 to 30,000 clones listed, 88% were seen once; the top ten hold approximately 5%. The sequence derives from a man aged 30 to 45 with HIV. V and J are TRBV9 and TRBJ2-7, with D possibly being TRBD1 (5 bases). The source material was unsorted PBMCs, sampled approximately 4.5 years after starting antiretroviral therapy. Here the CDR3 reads CASSATDWGEQYF. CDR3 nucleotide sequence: TGTGCCAGCAGCGCGACAGACTGGGGCGAGCAGTACTTC.